Listed below are T cell receptor beta chains from one sample, sequenced in a study of cytomegalovirus exposure and HLA in healthy donors. The assay was immunoSEQ multiplex PCR, and TCRdb's table has in-frame clones only and misses some. The sample lists 150,000 to 200,000 clones; around 77% were seen once. The sequenced sample consisted of PBMCs. These receptors all come from a man aged 55 to 70 in good health and CMV-seronegative. Both conserved end residues are part of each CDR3. The D gene is left open where the match is weak. Clone sizes are given selectively: once, few, many, or a class where the clone is expanded.

>-|-|TRBV5-5|TRBJ2-5
TGTGCCAGCAGTACTCTGACAGTACAAGAGACCCAGTACTTC
CASSTLTVQETQYF
>once|-|TRBV9|TRBJ1-2
TGTGCCAGCAGCGTAGAGGCAGGATCGCTGGGCTACACCTTC
CASSVEAGSLGYTF
>once|-|TRBV7-2|TRBJ2-7
TGTGCCAGCAGCTTAAATATCAGGGGTCCTTTATCCTACGAGCAGTACTTC
CASSLNIRGPLSYEQYF
>few|-|TRBV15|TRBJ2-5
TGTGCCACCAGCAGAGACACCGGTGTGAAAGAGACCCAGTACTTC
CATSRDTGVKETQYF
>-|TRBD2|TRBV27|TRBJ2-7
TGTGCCAGCAGTTTGCCGGGACTAGCGGTAACCTACGAGCAGTACTTC
CASSLPGLAVTYEQYF
>-|-|TRBV5-1|TRBJ2-3
TGCGCCAGCAGAGTCTCCGGGATTTACGGCACAGATACGCAGTATTTT
CASRVSGIYGTDTQYF
>-|TRBD1|TRBV4-1|TRBJ2-1
TGCGCCAGCAGCCTCGGACAGGGGGCGCGATCCTACAATGAGCAGTTCTTC
CASSLGQGARSYNEQFF
>-|-|TRBV7-9|TRBJ1-4
TGTGCCAGCAGCTTTACCACAGGCCCAACTAATGAAAAACTGTTTTTT
CASSFTTGPTNEKLFF
>-|TRBD2|TRBV7-9|TRBJ2-3
TGTGCCAGCAGCTTAGGGACTAGCGGGGACACAGATACGCAGTATTTT
CASSLGTSGDTDTQYF
>-|-|TRBV5-4|TRBJ1-5
TGTGCCAGCAGCAAGGGGTTTGGCAAGAATCAGCCCCAGCATTTT
CASSKGFGKNQPQHF
>-|-|TRBV7-9|TRBJ2-5
TGTGCCAGCAGCTTAAGTAGGGCAGGGCAAGAGACCCAGTACTTC
CASSLSRAGQETQYF
>once|TRBD2|TRBV6-5|TRBJ2-7
TGTGCCAGCACGACTAGCGGGGGGACTTTCGAGCAGTACTTC
CASTTSGGTFEQYF
>-|TRBD1|TRBV7-2|TRBJ2-2
TGTGCCAGCAGCTCAAGACAGGGGGCTGACACCGGGGAGCTGTTTTTT
CASSSRQGADTGELFF
>-|TRBD2|TRBV11-2|TRBJ2-3
TGTGCCAGCAGCTTAAGAGGTAGCGGGACTTCAGATACGCAGTATTTT
CASSLRGSGTSDTQYF
>-|TRBD1|TRBV28|TRBJ2-1
TGTGCCAGCAGTCAGGGGGTCTCCTACAATGAGCAGTTCTTC
CASSQGVSYNEQFF
>-|TRBD2|TRBV4-3|TRBJ2-3
TGCGCCAGCAGCCAAGATACGGTAGCGGGAGATACGCAGTATTTT
CASSQDTVAGDTQYF
>once|TRBD1|TRBV2|TRBJ1-1
TGTGCCAGCAGTGGGGAGACAGGGGTGATCACTGAAGCTTTCTTT
CASSGETGVITEAFF
>few|-|TRBV6-6|TRBJ1-2
TGTGCCAGCAGCAGGGACTATGGCTACACCTTC
CASSRDYGYTF
>few|-|TRBV2|TRBJ2-5
TGTGCCAGCAGTGGATCACTAGCTGCCGAGACCCAGTACTTC
CASSGSLAAETQYF
>-|-|TRBV7-9|TRBJ2-7
TGTGCCAGCAGCTTAACGGCAGGAGGCTACGAGCAGTACTTC
CASSLTAGGYEQYF
>-|-|TRBV7-6|TRBJ2-2
TGTGCCAGCAGCTTAGGAGTCCCGACAGGGAACACCGGGGAGCTGTTTTTT
CASSLGVPTGNTGELFF
>-|TRBD1|TRBV7-2|TRBJ2-6
TGTGCCAGCAGCTTAACAGGGGGTGTTGGGGCCAACGTCCTGGCTTTC
CASSLTGGVGANVLAF
>once|-|TRBV28|TRBJ1-1
TGTGCCAGCAGTTTATTTCCAGGGACTACCCCTGAAGCTTTCTTT
CASSLFPGTTPEAFF
>-|TRBD2|TRBV30|TRBJ2-3
TGTGCCTGGACTGTGACTAGCGGGGAGGGTACGCAGTATTTT
CAWTVTSGEGTQYF
>-|TRBD1|TRBV28|TRBJ1-2
TGTGCCACCCCCTCCACCGGACAGGGCACAATGGGCTACACCTTC
CATPSTGQGTMGYTF
>-|-|TRBV5-1|TRBJ1-1
TGCGCCAGCAGCTTACAAACATCGAACACTGAAGCTTTCTTT
CASSLQTSNTEAFF
>-|-|TRBV27|TRBJ1-5
TGTGCCAGCGGGAAGCTCGGACCCGACTATAGCAATCAGCCCCAGCATTTT
CASGKLGPDYSNQPQHF
>once|TRBD1|TRBV4-2|TRBJ1-1
TGTGCCAGCAGCCCGGGACAGGGAGGACTGGGCACTGAAGCTTTCTTT
CASSPGQGGLGTEAFF
>-|TRBD2|TRBV27|TRBJ2-1
TGTGCCAGCACCATTAGCGGGAGCTACAATGAGCAGTTCTTC
CASTISGSYNEQFF
>-|-|TRBV7-6|TRBJ2-7
TGTGCCAGCAGCCGCCTAAGCCCATCCTACGAGCAGTACTTC
CASSRLSPSYEQYF
>-|-|TRBV21-1|TRBJ1-5
TGTGCCAGCAGAGGGACAGGGGGGAATCAGCCCCAGCATTTT
CASRGTGGNQPQHF
>-|-|TRBV6-5|TRBJ1-4
TGTGCCAGCAGTTACTCCAGCGGGACCTCTAATGAAAAACTGTTTTTT
CASSYSSGTSNEKLFF
>few|-|TRBV2|TRBJ2-7
TGTGCCAGCAGTCCGGGGAAGGACGCCTACTCCTACGAGCAGTACTTC
CASSPGKDAYSYEQYF
>few|-|TRBV7-8|TRBJ2-5
TGTGCCAGCAGCCGCCAAAACAGGGAAGGGACCCAGTACTTC
CASSRQNREGTQYF
>-|TRBD2|TRBV4-1|TRBJ2-1
TGCGCCAGCAGCCAAGAAAGACTAGCGGGAAACAATGAGCAGTTCTTC
CASSQERLAGNNEQFF
>-|-|TRBV5-1|TRBJ1-6
TGCGCCAGCAGCTTGGAAGAGTCTTCACCCCTCCACTTT
CASSLEESSPLHF
>-|TRBD2|TRBV6-4|TRBJ2-1
TGTGCCAGCAGTGACTTAGCGGGGGGGACGTACAATGAGCAGTTCTTC
CASSDLAGGTYNEQFF
>-|TRBD1|TRBV7-9|TRBJ2-1
TGTGCCAGCAGCTTAGTGGCAGGGGGCACTGAGCAGTTCTTC
CASSLVAGGTEQFF
>-|-|TRBV2|TRBJ2-5
TGTGCCAGCAGGGGAACGGGAGCAGTCCTCGAGACCCAGTACTTC
CASRGTGAVLETQYF
>-|-|TRBV4-2|TRBJ1-2
TGTGCCAGCAGCCGAGAGGGAGTCTCTAACTATGGCTACACCTTC
CASSREGVSNYGYTF
>-|-|TRBV4-3|TRBJ2-7
TGCGCCAGCAGCCAAGATGGGCTAGCCCGCTCCTACGAGCAGTACTTC
CASSQDGLARSYEQYF
>-|TRBD1|TRBV11-2|TRBJ2-1
TGTGCCAGCAGCTATGGGACAGGGGTCAATGAGCAGTTCTTC
CASSYGTGVNEQFF
>-|TRBD1|TRBV5-1|TRBJ2-7
TGCGCCAGCAGCTTTGGTGTAGGGACAGGGGGCTACGAGCAGTACTTC
CASSFGVGTGGYEQYF
>-|-|TRBV4-1|TRBJ1-1
TGCGCCAGCAGCCAAGGAGTTCTGACTCGGAATCTGAACACTGAAGCTTTCTTT
CASSQGVLTRNLNTEAFF
>-|-|TRBV27|TRBJ1-5
TGTGCCAGCAGTCCGAGGAGCGGAATTAAGCCCCAGCATTTT
CASSPRSGIKPQHF
>-|-|TRBV10-3|TRBJ1-2
TGTGCCATCAGTGAGGGTCAGGGGCGAAACTATGGCTACACCTTC
CAISEGQGRNYGYTF
>-|TRBD2|TRBV28|TRBJ2-2
TGTGCCAGCAGTTTAGCCTGGGGCGGGGGGAGCACCGGGGAGCTGTTTTTT
CASSLAWGGGSTGELFF